This record looks at one T cell receptor beta chain sequence and its context. This specimen comes from a study of OX40 agonist ivuxolimab in advanced cancers. Study background: Intravenous ivuxolimab at 0.01 to 10 mg/kg was given to patients every 2 weeks. Partial response was recorded in three patients: one hepatocellular carcinoma and two cutaneous melanoma cases.

The CDR3 sequence is 13 residues long. The germline V gene encodes CDR1 MNHNS and CDR2 SASEGT. Trimming left V 6 bases short and J 3 bases short, with 11 bases between. A history of autoimmune disease or systemic immunosuppression excluded patients. Measured with immunoSEQ multiplex PCR; TCRdb has only the in-frame clones, and not every one. The table lists roughly 43,000 clones, 90% to 95% of them singletons. The rearrangement joins TRBV6-1 to TRBJ1-1; D is perhaps TRBD1 (5 bases). The sequences come from CD4+ or CD8+ T cells sorted from blood, collected in a trial of the OX40 agonist ivuxolimab. The TCR originated in an adult with an advanced solid tumor such as melanoma, head and neck, liver or kidney cancer. This CDR3 reads CASRWVGDTEAFF. CDR3 bases: TGTGCCAGCAGGTGGGTGGGGGACACTGAAGCTTTCTTT.